The 31 T cell receptor beta chains below all came from one sample that was sequenced in a study of early T cells in non-severe SARS-CoV-2 infection. TCRdb redid the calling of the 5' RACE reads with MiXCR, one entry per CDR3 protein. Of approximately 70,000 distinct CDR3 sequences listed, roughly a tenth are singletons. The sequencing here drew on whole blood, taken at baseline. These receptor sequences come from an adult who was a healthcare worker with PCR-confirmed SARS-CoV-2 infection or an uninfected control (not recorded which).

This clonotype has only a few counts. CDR3 loop: CASSLGTGVPGDTEAFF. The CDR3 DNA reads as TGTGCCAGCAGTTTAGGGACAGGGGTCCCTGGGGACACTGAAGCTTTCTTT. This chain connects TRBV12-3 or TRBV12-4 to TRBJ1-1; 9 bases agree with TRBD1. The CDR3 has 17 amino acids. V lost 1 base to trimming and J lost 3 bases; unmatched junction nucleotides: 9.

In this sample, this clonotype turned up a few times. The genes are TRBV7-2 and TRBJ2-6, with no clear D. The CDR3 runs 15 residues. Deletions cut 4 bases from V and 0 bases from J, with 7 bases between. Germline V gives CDR1 SGHTA, CDR2 FQGNSA. Here the CDR3 DNA reads TGTGCCAGCAGCTCGTCCCCCTCTGGGGCCAACGTCCTGACTTTC. Protein sequence: CASSSSPSGANVLTF.

The sample holds a few counts of this clonotype. The chain joins TRBV6-5 to TRBJ2-3; 7 bases are shared with TRBD1. Germline CDR1 is MNHEY and CDR2 is SVGAGI. CDR3 length equals 15 residues. With 2 bases clipped from V and 3 bases from J, the junction kept 5 bases outside the gene matches. The CDR3 nucleotides read TGTGCCAGCAGTTACGGTACAGGGGAAACAGATACGCAGTATTTT. Its protein is CASSYGTGETDTQYF.

This clonotype appeared many times. The rearrangement uses TRBV6-6 and TRBJ1-5; D is uncertain. V was shortened by 2 bases and J by 2 bases, with 7 bases between the two germline ends. Germline V lookup: CDR1 MNHNY, CDR2 SVGAGI (reference sequence). CDR3 size: 14 residues. The CDR3 loop is CASSYGVGNQPQHF. The CDR3 DNA is TGTGCCAGCAGTTACGGGGTGGGCAATCAGCCCCAGCATTTT.

This clonotype was counted at least ten times. The chain carries TRBV20-1 and TRBJ2-1; D may match TRBD1 or TRBD2 (5 bases each). The CDR3 covers 16 residues. The germline gives CDR1 DFQATT, CDR2 SNEGSKA (reference sequence). V was clipped by 8 bases and J by 0 bases, with 20 bases between them. The CDR3 spells CSPMAGRDLSYNEQFF. CDR3 coding DNA: TGCAGTCCTATGGCGGGTCGGGACCTCTCCTACAATGAGCAGTTCTTC.

This clonotype was found once. One end of the junction varies from germline; a read error may be responsible. The CDR3 sequence is CARSPSQARTDTQYF. DNA of the CDR3: TGTGCCAGGTCACCCTCACAGGCACGCACAGATACGCAGTATTTT. The chain joins TRBV18 to TRBJ2-3, with TRBD1 as a possible D gene (5 bases). The CDR3 loop spans 15 amino acids. Germline assignment: CDR1 KGHSH and CDR2 LQKENI.

This clonotype was counted many times. This chain links TRBV29-1 with TRBJ2-2; a possible D gene is TRBD1 (6 bases). Germline loops: CDR1 SQVTM, CDR2 ANQGSEA. This CDR3 comprises 14 residues. The V and J ends lost 6 bases and 3 bases respectively, with 14 bases between them. The CDR3: CSVMDTGYTGELFF. CDR3 nucleotide sequence: TGCAGCGTCATGGACACAGGGTACACCGGGGAGCTGTTTTTT.

This clonotype was detected a few times. V is TRBV6-1 and J is TRBJ1-1; the D is unclear. The V end was cut by 3 bases, the J end by 3 bases, with 8 bases between. Germline values: CDR1 MNHNS, CDR2 SASEGT. The CDR3 loop spans 13 amino acids. DNA for the CDR3: TGTGCCAGCAGTGACGAAAGATACACTGAAGCTTTCTTT. This codes for CASSDERYTEAFF.

V and J are TRBV29-1 and TRBJ1-5; possible D gene TRBD1, 6 bases. Germline V gene sequence: CDR1 SQVTM, CDR2 ANQGSEA. The CDR3 length is 14 residues. Trimming took 8 bases from V and 1 from J, leaving 15 bases between them. CDR3 coding DNA: TGCAGCATGGGGGGGCAAGGGAGCAATCAGCCCCAGCATTTT. It translates to CSMGGQGSNQPQHF.

The gene calls are TRBV27 and TRBJ1-6; TRBD1 matches at 8 bases. With V trimmed by 3 bases and J by 7 bases, 5 bases remained unmatched. This CDR3 spans 15 amino acids. Germline V gene lookup returns CDR1 MNHEY and CDR2 SMNVEV (reference sequence). The CDR3 bases are TGTGCCAGCAGTTTGCGACAGGGGACCAATTCACCCCTCCACTTT. It specifies CASSLRQGTNSPLHF.

On this clonotype: This sequence may be a read error, since a much larger clone differs from it by one base. Here the CDR3 reads CAGSFRADTQYF. The CDR3 bases are TGTGCCGGCAGCTTCCGCGCAGATACGCAGTATTTT. The chain recombines TRBV5-5 with TRBJ2-3; D uncertain. CDR3 size: 12 residues. The V gene's germline CDR1 is SGHKS and CDR2 YYEKEE (reference sequence).

This clonotype was observed a handful of times. This rearrangement joins TRBV18 to TRBJ1-2, with unresolved D. The CDR3 loop spans 14 amino acids. Trimming shortened V by 0 bases and J by 5 bases, and 10 bases separated the two germline ends. Per germline, CDR1 KGHSH and CDR2 LQKENI. CDR3: CASSPPGRSYGYTF. CDR3 DNA sequence: TGTGCCAGCTCACCACCAGGGAGGAGTTATGGCTACACCTTC.

On this clonotype: A much more abundant neighbour one base away suggests this may be a read error. As the CDR3 is not closed by the conserved phenylalanine or tryptophan, this likely results from a read error. This sequence joins TRBV5-1 and TRBJ2-5; weak D call: TRBD2 (5 bases). Looked up from germline, CDR1 is SGHRS and CDR2 is YFSETQ. The CDR3 covers 16 residues. Deletions cut 3 bases from V and 5 bases from J, with 20 bases between. CDR3: CASSYDGGGGPETQYS. Here the CDR3 DNA reads TGCGCCAGCAGCTACGACGGTGGCGGAGGCCCTGAGACCCAGTACTCC.

This clonotype has only one observation. The rearrangement uses TRBV19 and TRBJ1-1; D is unresolved. Germline loops: CDR1 LNHDA, CDR2 SQIVND (reference sequence). Trimming took 3 bases from V and 1 from J, leaving 15 bases between them. There are 16 residues in the CDR3. CDR3 region: CASSMIGYYSNTEAFF. The DNA for the CDR3 is TGTGCCAGTAGTATGATCGGGTATTATTCGAACACTGAAGCTTTCTTT.

This clonotype turned up a few times. The chain employs TRBV6-1 and TRBJ1-4, with a weak D call TRBD1 (6 bases). The CDR3 runs to 15 residues. Germline assignment: CDR1 MNHNS and CDR2 SASEGT. V shed 6 bases and J shed 5 bases, with 16 bases lying between them. The CDR3 loop reads CASSSRTVVNEKLFF. CDR3 nucleotides: TGTGCCAGCAGCTCACGGACAGTTGTAAATGAAAAACTGTTTTTT.

This clonotype was seen a few times. This chain joins TRBV28 and TRBJ2-3; D could derive from TRBD1 or TRBD2 (5 bases each). Between the trimmed V and J ends, which lost 2 bases and 5 bases, there was a span of 8 bases. The length of the CDR3 is 13 residues. Per the germline V gene, CDR1 is MDHEN and CDR2 is SYDVKM. For the CDR3, the DNA is TGTGCCAGCAGTTTAGGGGGAAAAGATACGCAGTATTTT. Translated, it gives CASSLGGKDTQYF.

In this sample, this clonotype turned up many times. The V call is TRBV7-9, the J call TRBJ2-1; D is unclear. The CDR3 consists of 14 residues. Looked up from germline, CDR1 is SEHNR and CDR2 is FQNEAQ (reference sequence). Trimming stripped 0 bases from V and 8 bases from J, with 11 bases between. The CDR3 loop is CASSLALGDYEQFF. The CDR3 DNA sequence: TGTGCCAGCAGCTTAGCCTTAGGTGATTATGAGCAGTTCTTC.

This rearrangement joins TRBV5-1 to TRBJ2-7, with D possibly matching TRBD1 (6 bases). This CDR3 is built from 14 residues. Per the germline V gene, CDR1 is SGHRS and CDR2 is YFSETQ. V lost 2 bases to trimming and J lost 0 bases, with 9 bases between them. The CDR3 reads CASSFRDNSYEQYF. The CDR3 nucleotides read TGCGCCAGCAGCTTCCGGGACAACTCCTACGAGCAGTACTTC.

V is TRBV5-1 and J is TRBJ2-7, with a possible D match to TRBD2 (6 bases). V lost 3 bases, J lost 1 base, and 14 bases lay in between. Germline CDR1 SGHRS, CDR2 YFSETQ. The CDR3 is made up of 15 amino acids. DNA for the CDR3: TGCGCCAGCAGCTCATCCGGGACTTCTTCCTACGAGCAGTACTTC. This gives the protein CASSSSGTSSYEQYF.

The J gene is TRBJ2-2, the V gene TRBV5-6; possible D gene TRBD1, 5 bases. The V gene's germline CDR1 is SGHDT and CDR2 YYEEEE. The V and J ends lost 0 bases and 6 bases respectively, with 12 bases between them. There are 15 residues in the CDR3. In DNA, the CDR3 is TGTGCCAGCAGCTTGGGAAAGCAAGGGGCCGGGGAGCTGTTTTTT. Encoded protein: CASSLGKQGAGELFF.

The sample holds a few counts of this clonotype. The chain employs TRBV18 and TRBJ2-1; possible D gene TRBD2, 6 bases. Trimming removed 0 bases from V and 1 base from J, with 13 bases in between. The CDR3 is made up of 17 amino acids. Germline CDR1 reads KGHSH; CDR2 reads LQKENI. CDR3 DNA sequence: TGTGCCAGCTCACCACCGATGGGCGGGGCATCCTACAATGAGCAGTTCTTC. The encoded protein is CASSPPMGGASYNEQFF.

This clonotype was detected many times. The chain is built from TRBV20-1 and TRBJ2-3; 8 bases line up with TRBD1. The CDR3 spans 14 residues. Germline V gene sequence: CDR1 DFQATT, CDR2 SNEGSKA (reference sequence). The ends lost 4 bases at V and 1 base at J; junction bases unmatched: 4. The CDR3 nucleotides read TGCAGTGCTACAGGGGGCTCCGGCACAGATACGCAGTATTTT. This codes for CSATGGSGTDTQYF.

The chain has TRBV15 and TRBJ1-5; D possibly corresponds to TRBD1 (6 bases). V lost 1 base, J lost 5 bases, and 9 bases lay in between. Germline V lookup: CDR1 LNHNV, CDR2 YYDKDF (reference sequence). The CDR3 spans 14 residues. CDR3 coding DNA: TGTGCCACCAGCAGAGTGACAGGTTATCAGCCCCAGCATTTT. It is translated as CATSRVTGYQPQHF.

At least ten counts were recorded for this clonotype. CDR3 bases: TGTGCCAGCAGTTCCCGGACAGGGAATTATAATTCACCCCTCCACTTT. This gives the protein CASSSRTGNYNSPLHF. V is TRBV6-5 and J is TRBJ1-6; 8 bases match TRBD1. J lost 4 bases, V lost 4 bases, and 6 bases had no gene match. The CDR3 sequence is 16 residues long. Germline loops: CDR1 MNHEY, CDR2 SVGAGI.

This clonotype was observed many times. The genes are TRBV27 and TRBJ1-5, with a weak D call TRBD1 (5 bases). CDR1 and CDR2 from the germline V gene are MNHEY and SMNVEV (reference sequence). V was pared by 5 bases and J by 9 bases, with 14 bases between. This CDR3 spans 13 amino acids. The CDR3 coding sequence is TGTGCCAGCAGTCCAGGGACGTTTCGGCCCCAGCATTTT. The encoded protein is CASSPGTFRPQHF.

V gene TRBV2 combines with J gene TRBJ2-7; D is perhaps TRBD1 (6 bases). This CDR3 is built from 13 residues. V was cut by 3 bases and J by 3 bases, with 9 bases left in between. The V gene's germline CDR1 is SNHLY and CDR2 FYNNEI. CDR3 DNA sequence: TGTGCCAGCAGTGAGGCCAGGGGCTACGAGCAGTACTTC. This codes for CASSEARGYEQYF.

This clonotype was observed a few times. This chain joins TRBV2 and TRBJ2-2; TRBD2 might be the D (6 bases). Trimming removed 5 bases at V and 0 bases at J, with 13 bases between. The germline gives CDR1 SNHLY, CDR2 FYNNEI. The CDR3 length is 16 residues. The CDR3 protein is CASSSGGRSNTGELFF. CDR3 coding DNA: TGTGCCAGCAGTTCCGGGGGACGATCGAACACCGGGGAGCTGTTTTTT.

The chain joins TRBV12-3 or TRBV12-4 to TRBJ2-7; 10 bases map to TRBD1. CDR3 length: 17 residues. The trim removed 2 bases at V and 4 bases at J, leaving 11 bases unmatched. The CDR3 DNA is TGTGCCAGCAGTTTATATTTAGGGACAGGGGCTGAATACGAGCAGTACTTC. Protein sequence: CASSLYLGTGAEYEQYF.

This clonotype was recorded a few times. The chain combines TRBV2 with TRBJ1-6; D is perhaps TRBD1 (6 bases). Germline CDR1 SNHLY, CDR2 FYNNEI. The CDR3 is 15 amino acids. Trimming removed 1 base from V and 14 bases from J, with 18 bases in between. CDR3 bases: TGTGCCAGCAGTGAAGAGGGGGTATCGGGTATGGCCCTCCACTTT. The encoded protein is CASSEEGVSGMALHF.

This chain joins TRBV18 and TRBJ1-1; a possible D gene is TRBD1 (5 bases). The germline V and J ends were trimmed by 3 bases and 7 bases, with 21 bases remaining between them. The CDR3 contains 16 residues. Germline-derived CDR1 and CDR2 are KGHSH and LQKENI. CDR3 loop: CASSPRGAGYGDEAFF. CDR3 DNA sequence: TGTGCCAGCTCACCCCGCGGGGCAGGTTACGGGGATGAAGCTTTCTTT. Full variable domain (outside the CDR3, taken from reference TRBV18 and TRBJ1-1): NAGVMQNPRHLVRRRGQEARLRCSPMKGHSHVYWYRQLPEEGLKFMVYLQKENIIDESGMPKERFSAEFPKEGPSILRIQQVVRGDSAAYFCASSPRGAGYGDEAFFGQGTRLTVV.

This clonotype was detected many times. The rearrangement uses TRBV6-4 and TRBJ2-1; 10 nucleotides align to TRBD2. Germline V gene lookup returns CDR1 MRHNA and CDR2 SNTAGT. The CDR3 has 16 residues. Trimming at V came to 3 bases and at J to 4 bases, leaving 6 bases not matched to a gene. CDR3 DNA: TGTGCCAGCAGTGATGCCAGCGGGGGGGCATACAATGAGCAGTTCTTC. Protein sequence: CASSDASGGAYNEQFF.